These T cell receptor beta chains were read from a single sample in a study of technical replicates of blood from a few donors. Method: immunoSEQ multiplex PCR; TCRdb's copy keeps in-frame clones and lacks some. Of roughly 56,000 clones detected, roughly 96% appear once; the ten largest clones hold approximately 3.4%. Sequencing was carried out using PBMCs. The receptors originated from a human donor in good health. Some clones in this sample may be carry-over from other donors' samples. The CDR3 runs from the conserved cysteine through the conserved F or W. The D gene is left open where the match is weak. Clone size is shown for a subset of rows, as once, few, many or a class of expanded clone.

v_call,clone_size,d_call,j_call,cdr3_nt,cdr3_aa
TRBV2,NA,NA,TRBJ1-1,TGTGCCAGCAGTGAAAGGGGATCGGGTGAAGCTTTCTTT,CASSERGSGEAFF
TRBV15,NA,NA,TRBJ2-7,TGTGCCACCAGCAGAGACAGGGGCGACGAGCAGTACTTC,CATSRDRGDEQYF
TRBV7-9,once,TRBD2,TRBJ2-7,TGTGCCAGCAGCTCCCAGCGGGGGGTCTACGAGCAGTACTTC,CASSSQRGVYEQYF
TRBV5-1,NA,TRBD2,TRBJ2-3,TGCGCCAGCAGGACAGCGGGGGGCACCACAGATACGCAGTATTTT,CASRTAGGTTDTQYF
TRBV10-2,NA,TRBD2,TRBJ2-3,TGCGCCAGCAGTGAGTCGGCTAGCGGGGTTAGCACAGATACGCAGTATTTT,CASSESASGVSTDTQYF
TRBV19,NA,NA,TRBJ2-2,TGTGCCATCAACCCAGGGACCGGGGAGCTGTTTTTT,CAINPGTGELFF
TRBV11-2,NA,TRBD1,TRBJ1-5,TGTGCCAGCAGCGGGGACAGGAATCAGCCCCAGCATTTT,CASSGDRNQPQHF
TRBV11-1,NA,TRBD1,TRBJ2-2,TGTGCCAGCAGCCTCCGGGACAGGGGCCTTAACACCGGGGAGCTGTTTTTT,CASSLRDRGLNTGELFF
TRBV7-8,NA,NA,TRBJ2-3,TGTGCCAGCAGCCGATTGGGAGAATATCAGTATTTT,CASSRLGEYQYF
TRBV7-8,once,TRBD2,TRBJ2-1,TGTGCCAGCAGCTTAGGGGGACTAGCATCCGGTGAGCAGTTCTTC,CASSLGGLASGEQFF
TRBV10-3,NA,TRBD1,TRBJ1-2,TGTGCCATCAGTGATACGGGACAGCCGTACTATGGCTACACCTTC,CAISDTGQPYYGYTF
TRBV5-1,NA,TRBD1,TRBJ2-7,TGCGCCAGCAGCTTGAAAAGGGGACAGGGTTACGAGCAGTACTTC,CASSLKRGQGYEQYF
TRBV4-3,NA,TRBD2,TRBJ2-7,TGCGCCAGCAGCCAAGCACAGGGGACTAGCGGGAGAAGAGAGCAGTACTTC,CASSQAQGTSGRREQYF
TRBV9,NA,NA,TRBJ2-3,TGTGCCAGCAGCCGGCGGGGCCCCACAGATACGCAGTATTTT,CASSRRGPTDTQYF
TRBV7-3,NA,TRBD1,TRBJ2-6,TGTGCCAGCAGCTTAACTAGGGGGCTCGGGGCCAACGTCCTGACTTTC,CASSLTRGLGANVLTF
TRBV2,NA,NA,TRBJ1-4,TGTGCCAGCAGTGAGTTTGGGGCTATAGGAGAAAAACTGTTTTTT,CASSEFGAIGEKLFF
TRBV5-1,NA,TRBD2,TRBJ2-1,TGCGCCAGCAGCTTTATTAGCGGGAGGGCCTATGAGCAGTTCTTC,CASSFISGRAYEQFF
TRBV7-2,NA,NA,TRBJ2-7,TGTGCCAGCAGCAAACAGGGTAACTACGAGCAGTACTTC,CASSKQGNYEQYF
TRBV30,NA,NA,TRBJ2-3,TGTGCCTGGAGTGGGGGGGTGGACACAGATACGCAGTATTTT,CAWSGGVDTDTQYF
TRBV18,NA,NA,TRBJ2-1,TGTGCCAGCTCACCTCGGAGCCGAGACAATGAGCAGTTCTTC,CASSPRSRDNEQFF
TRBV5-8,NA,NA,TRBJ2-5,TGTGCCAGCAGTCCCCTAGAGACCCAGTACTTC,CASSPLETQYF
TRBV6-1,NA,TRBD2,TRBJ2-7,TGTGCCAGCAGTGAGGGACTAGCGCGTCTTTACGAGCAGTACTTC,CASSEGLARLYEQYF
TRBV5-1,NA,TRBD1,TRBJ1-4,TGCGCCAGCAGTCTGACAGGGACTAATGAAAAACTGTTTTTT,CASSLTGTNEKLFF
TRBV14,NA,NA,TRBJ2-7,TGTGCCAGCAGCCAAGATTGGGCGGGCCACTACGAGCAGTACTTC,CASSQDWAGHYEQYF
TRBV4-2,NA,NA,TRBJ2-7,TGTGCCAGCAGCCAAGATCGAGAGGCCATCCAGCAGTACTTC,CASSQDREAIQQYF
TRBV7-9,NA,TRBD1,TRBJ1-1,TGTGCCAGCAGCTTACAGGGGGACACTGAAGCTTTCTTT,CASSLQGDTEAFF
TRBV5-5,NA,NA,TRBJ2-7,TGTGCCAGCAGCTTTCGTCCAGCAGCGGAGGGATCCTACGAGCAGTACTTC,CASSFRPAAEGSYEQYF
TRBV5-1,NA,NA,TRBJ2-3,TGCGCCAGCAGCTTGGGAAGGGACAACACAGATACGCAGTATTTT,CASSLGRDNTDTQYF
TRBV29-1,NA,NA,TRBJ1-1,TGCAGCGGATTCGGACAGACCAACACTGAAGCTTTCTTT,CSGFGQTNTEAFF
TRBV9,NA,TRBD1,TRBJ1-5,TGTGCCAGCAGTAGACAGGGGGCGAATCAGCCCCAGCATTTT,CASSRQGANQPQHF
TRBV11-2,NA,TRBD2,TRBJ2-1,TGTGCCAGCAGCTCGCTAGCGGGATCCCTCTACAATGAGCAGTTCTTC,CASSSLAGSLYNEQFF
TRBV4-3,once,NA,TRBJ2-7,TGCGCCAGCAGCCAAGATCGCAGTTACGAGCAGTACTTC,CASSQDRSYEQYF
TRBV6-1,NA,TRBD1,TRBJ2-2,TGTGCCAGCAGGGGACCGGGACAGGGTGCTTCGGAGCTGTTTTTT,CASRGPGQGASELFF
TRBV19,once,NA,TRBJ2-1,TGTGCCAGCACCGACATCTATGCTGAGCAGTTCTTC,CASTDIYAEQFF
TRBV2,NA,NA,TRBJ1-3,TGTGCCTCAACGGGGGGCCTCTCTGGAAACACCATATATTTT,CASTGGLSGNTIYF
TRBV7-2,NA,NA,TRBJ2-5,TGTGCCAGCAGCTTACCCCCGAGGGGGGGAACAGAGACCCAGTACTTC,CASSLPPRGGTETQYF
TRBV28,NA,NA,TRBJ1-6,TGTGCCAGCAGTTTTTCCTCACTCGGGAGTTCACCCCTCCACTTT,CASSFSSLGSSPLHF
TRBV4-3,NA,NA,TRBJ2-7,TGCGCCAGCAGCCAAGAAAGAGACTACTACGAGCAGTACTTC,CASSQERDYYEQYF
TRBV6-1,NA,TRBD2,TRBJ2-2,TGTGCCAGCAGCTACGGGGGGGAGACCGGGGAGCTGTTTTTT,CASSYGGETGELFF
TRBV5-1,NA,TRBD1,TRBJ2-3,TGCGCCAGCAGGCCCGGGACAGGGTTCCCAGATACGCAGTATTTT,CASRPGTGFPDTQYF
TRBV5-1,once,TRBD1,TRBJ2-7,TGCGCCAGCAGCTTCCGGGACAGGGCAACCTACGAGCAGTACTTC,CASSFRDRATYEQYF
TRBV7-8,NA,TRBD1,TRBJ2-7,TGTGCCAGCAGCAGGGACAGAGATCCTCAGCACAACGAGCAGTACTTC,CASSRDRDPQHNEQYF
TRBV7-6,NA,TRBD1,TRBJ1-2,TGTGCCAGCAGTCGGAACCGGGACAGGAACTATGGCTACACCTTC,CASSRNRDRNYGYTF
TRBV10-2,NA,NA,TRBJ2-5,TGCGCCAGCAAGAGACAGCAAGAGACCCAGTACTTC,CASKRQQETQYF
TRBV2,NA,TRBD1,TRBJ1-1,TGTGCCAGCACCAGACAGGGGGCCTCTGAAGCTTTCTTT,CASTRQGASEAFF
TRBV6-1,NA,TRBD1,TRBJ2-3,TGTGCCAGCAGTGAAGGGGGGACAGGACACCGCACAGATACGCAGTATTTT,CASSEGGTGHRTDTQYF
TRBV5-4,few,NA,TRBJ2-3,TGTGCCAGCAGCCCGCTAGGCGCAGATACGCAGTATTTT,CASSPLGADTQYF
TRBV7-2,NA,TRBD2,TRBJ2-1,TGTGCCAGCAGCTTAGCGGCGGGGGGGCTCAATGAGCAGTTCTTC,CASSLAAGGLNEQFF
TRBV11-2,NA,NA,TRBJ2-1,TGTGCCAGCAGCTTAGATCGGGGTGAGCAGTTCTTC,CASSLDRGEQFF
TRBV9,NA,NA,TRBJ1-5,TGTGCCAGCAGCGTAGCTCCAGCGAATCAGCCCCAGCATTTT,CASSVAPANQPQHF
TRBV10-3,NA,NA,TRBJ1-2,TGTGCCATCAGTGGGGCCAGTACAGGCTACACCTTC,CAISGASTGYTF
TRBV2,NA,NA,TRBJ1-1,TGTGCCAGCAGTGACAGGGGCCCTGCACGGGGCACTGAAGCTTTCTTT,CASSDRGPARGTEAFF
TRBV6-1,NA,NA,TRBJ1-2,TGTGCCAGCAGTGGAGGCAGTAATTCATATGGCTACACCTTC,CASSGGSNSYGYTF
TRBV14,NA,NA,TRBJ2-7,TGTGCCAGCAGCCAAGGCAGCTCCTACGAGCAGTACTTC,CASSQGSSYEQYF
TRBV15,NA,NA,TRBJ1-3,TGTGCCACCAGCAGTCCTCGTTCTGGAAACACCATATATTTT,CATSSPRSGNTIYF